The next 8 T cell receptor beta chains were all read from a single sample in a study of cytomegalovirus exposure and HLA in healthy donors. PCR used 60 Vbeta primers and 13 Jbeta primers. Produced via immunoSEQ multiplex PCR; TCRdb's table is partial and in-frame only. This table holds approximately 140,000 clones, over 70% found once. The sequencing input was PBMCs. The receptors come from a woman aged 40 to 50 in good health and CMV-seronegative.

The chain combines TRBV7-8 with TRBJ1-1, with 9 positions matching TRBD1. V lost 0 bases to trimming and J lost 1 base; unmatched junction nucleotides: 3. The CDR3 runs 16 residues. Germline V gives CDR1 SGHVS, CDR2 FQNEAQ. The CDR3 DNA is TGTGCCAGCAGCTTAGCACAGGGGGCCCCGAACACTGAAGCTTTCTTT. Translating gives CASSLAQGAPNTEAFF.

The chain combines TRBV1 with TRBJ1-2; no check of the table's D call, TRBD1, against the DNA was made. TRBV1 is described as a pseudogene. The CDR3 is 15 residues long. CDR3 in amino acids: CTSSQDRQGNYGYTF. The CDR3 nucleotides read TGCACCAGCAGCCAAGATCGGCAGGGTAACTATGGCTACACCTTC.

The chain employs TRBV27 and TRBJ1-6; tentatively, D is TRBD1 (5 bases). Looked up from germline, CDR1 is MNHEY and CDR2 is SMNVEV (reference sequence). The CDR3 covers 15 residues. Trimming left V 3 bases short and J 7 bases short, with 13 bases between. The CDR3 DNA sequence: TGTGCCAGCAGTTTTCCGCCGGGGGGAAATTCACCCCTCCACTTT. Translating gives CASSFPPGGNSPLHF.

The J gene is TRBJ1-1, the V gene TRBV18, with TRBD1 matching over 8 bases. Germline lookup yields CDR1 KGHSH and CDR2 LQKENI. The CDR3 is 14 residues long. V lost 5 bases to trimming and J lost 3 bases; unmatched junction nucleotides: 5. The DNA of the CDR3 is TGTGCCAGCTCAGGATCGACAGGGGACACTGAAGCTTTCTTT. It is translated as CASSGSTGDTEAFF. Full variable domain (remainder filled in from reference TRBV18 and TRBJ1-1): NAGVMQNPRHLVRRRGQEARLRCSPMKGHSHVYWYRQLPEEGLKFMVYLQKENIIDESGMPKERFSAEFPKEGPSILRIQQVVRGDSAAYFCASSGSTGDTEAFFGQGTRLTVV.

This rearrangement joins TRBV5-1 to TRBJ1-1, with TRBD1 as a possible D gene (5 bases). The CDR3 sequence is 14 residues long. Germline V gene data show CDR1 as SGHRS and CDR2 as YFSETQ. V lost 0 bases and J 4 bases, leaving 10 bases between the germline ends. CDR3 in amino acids: CASSLGGGRTEAFF. In nucleotides, the CDR3 is TGCGCCAGCAGCTTGGGGGGGGGACGCACTGAAGCTTTCTTT.

The V call is TRBV5-4, the J call TRBJ1-6, with a weak D call TRBD1 (5 bases). The V gene's germline CDR1 is SGHNT and CDR2 YYREEE (reference sequence). V lost 0 bases, J lost 2 bases, and 12 bases lay in between. The length of the CDR3 is 17 residues. The CDR3 nucleotides read TGTGCCAGCAGCTTGGCCTCTCCAGGGACCTATAATTCACCCCTCCACTTT. Its translation: CASSLASPGTYNSPLHF.

This sequence joins TRBV5-1 and TRBJ2-7, with 9 bases aligning to TRBD1. The CDR3 contains 15 residues. J gave up 6 bases and V 2 bases, and 9 bases lay outside the gene matches. Per germline, CDR1 SGHRS and CDR2 YFSETQ. The CDR3: CASSLPAGTGSEQYF. The CDR3, as DNA: TGCGCCAGCAGCTTACCCGCGGGGACAGGGTCCGAGCAGTACTTC.

CDR3 DNA: TGTGCCATCAGTGAGTCCGGGAGGCGGCAGTACTTC. Its translation is CAISESGRRQYF. J is TRBJ2-7 and V is TRBV10-3; 7 bases agree with TRBD2. V was clipped by 0 bases and J by 9 bases; unmatched bases: 2. CDR1 and CDR2 (germline): ENHRY, SYGVKD. The CDR3 is made up of 12 amino acids.